The 2 T cell receptor beta chains reported below all come from one sample, sequenced in a study of regulatory T cells in long-lasting Graves disease. Sample time point: newly diagnosed GD, antithyroid drugs for less than 3 months. RNA from PBMCs was the source of the TCR library. To make TCR beta libraries, researchers used iRepertoire HTBI primers and Arm-PCR of CDR3 regions. MiXCR, applied by TCRdb to the multiplex PCR reads, yields one record per CDR3 protein. The sample holds about 470,000 distinct CDR3 sequences, about 16% seen once. This same sample was also taken into another study, of T cells in Graves' hyperthyroidism and ophthalmopathy.

Sequences were derived from peripheral blood mononuclear cells (PBMCs), sampled at new diagnosis, from a patient treated with antithyroid drugs. These receptors were taken from a woman under 40 with Graves disease.

This clonotype was recorded a few times. This rearrangement joins TRBV5-1 to TRBJ2-2, with TRBD2 as a possible D gene (5 bases). Germline assignment: CDR1 SGHRS and CDR2 YFSETQ. The CDR3 runs to 16 residues. The V and J ends lost 0 bases and 5 bases respectively, with 14 bases between them. This chain's CDR3 is CASSLGRTTGTGELFF. CDR3 nucleotides: TGCGCCAGCAGCTTGGGACGGACCACGGGGACCGGGGAGCTGTTTTTT.

The J gene is TRBJ1-4, the V gene TRBV7-8; TRBD1 agrees at 11 bases. Losses at the gene ends were 5 bases for V and 8 bases for J; bases not matched to a gene: 7. CDR3 length: 15 residues. Germline CDR1 reads SGHVS; CDR2 reads FQNEAQ. The CDR3: CASSPGQGAGEKLFF. CDR3 sequence (DNA): TGTGCCAGCAGCCCTGGACAGGGGGCGGGAGAAAAACTGTTTTTT.